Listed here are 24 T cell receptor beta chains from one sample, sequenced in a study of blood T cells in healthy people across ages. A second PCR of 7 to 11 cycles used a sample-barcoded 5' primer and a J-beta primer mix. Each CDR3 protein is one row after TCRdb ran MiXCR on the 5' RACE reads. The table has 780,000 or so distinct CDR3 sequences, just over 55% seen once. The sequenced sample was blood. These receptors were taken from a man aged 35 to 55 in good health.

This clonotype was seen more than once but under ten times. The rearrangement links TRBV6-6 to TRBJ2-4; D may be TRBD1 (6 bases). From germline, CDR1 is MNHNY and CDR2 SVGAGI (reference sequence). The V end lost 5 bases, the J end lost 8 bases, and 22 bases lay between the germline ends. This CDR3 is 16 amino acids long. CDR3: CASSPPPGVLGHIQYF. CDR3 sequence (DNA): TGTGCCAGCAGTCCCCCCCCAGGGGTGCTTGGGCACATTCAGTACTTC.

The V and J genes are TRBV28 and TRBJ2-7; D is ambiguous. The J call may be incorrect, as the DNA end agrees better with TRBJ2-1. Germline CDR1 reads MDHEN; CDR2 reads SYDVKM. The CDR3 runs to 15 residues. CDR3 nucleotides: TGTGCCAGCAGTTTTAATGGGGTTTTGAGCAATGAGCAGTTCTTC. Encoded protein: CASSFNGVLSNEQFF.

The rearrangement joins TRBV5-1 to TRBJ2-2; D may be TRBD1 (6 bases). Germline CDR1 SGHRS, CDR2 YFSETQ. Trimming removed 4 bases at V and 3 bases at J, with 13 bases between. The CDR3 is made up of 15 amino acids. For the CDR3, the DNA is TGCGCCAGCAGCCTACAGGGTTATGACACCGGGGAGCTGTTTTTT. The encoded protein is CASSLQGYDTGELFF.

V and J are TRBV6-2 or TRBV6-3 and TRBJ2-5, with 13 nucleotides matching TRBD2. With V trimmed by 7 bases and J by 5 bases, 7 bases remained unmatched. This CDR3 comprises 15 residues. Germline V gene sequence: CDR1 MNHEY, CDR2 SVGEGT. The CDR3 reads CASTDGTSGAETQYF. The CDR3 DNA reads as TGTGCCAGCACCGACGGGACTAGCGGGGCGGAGACCCAGTACTTC.

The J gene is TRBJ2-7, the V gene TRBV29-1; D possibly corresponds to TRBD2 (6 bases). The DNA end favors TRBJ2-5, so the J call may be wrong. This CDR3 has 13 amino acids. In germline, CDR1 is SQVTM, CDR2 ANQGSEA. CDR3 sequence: CSALRQGGETQYF. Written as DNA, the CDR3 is TGCAGCGCCCTAAGGCAGGGAGGAGAGACCCAGTACTTC.

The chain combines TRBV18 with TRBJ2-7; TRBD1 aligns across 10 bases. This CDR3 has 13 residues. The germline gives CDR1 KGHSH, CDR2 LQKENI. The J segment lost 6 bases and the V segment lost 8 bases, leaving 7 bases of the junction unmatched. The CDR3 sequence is CASPGQGRREQYF. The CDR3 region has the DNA TGTGCCAGCCCGGGACAGGGGAGACGCGAGCAGTACTTC. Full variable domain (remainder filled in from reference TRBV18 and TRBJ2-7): NAGVMQNPRHLVRRRGQEARLRCSPMKGHSHVYWYRQLPEEGLKFMVYLQKENIIDESGMPKERFSAEFPKEGPSILRIQQVVRGDSAAYFCASPGQGRREQYFGPGTRLTVT.

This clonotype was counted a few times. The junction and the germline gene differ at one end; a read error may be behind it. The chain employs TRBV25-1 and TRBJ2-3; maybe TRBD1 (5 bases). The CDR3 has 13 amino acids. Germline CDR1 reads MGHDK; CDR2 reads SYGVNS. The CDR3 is CASSVTGADTQYF. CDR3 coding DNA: TGCGCCAGCAGCGTCACAGGAGCAGATACGCAGTATTTT.

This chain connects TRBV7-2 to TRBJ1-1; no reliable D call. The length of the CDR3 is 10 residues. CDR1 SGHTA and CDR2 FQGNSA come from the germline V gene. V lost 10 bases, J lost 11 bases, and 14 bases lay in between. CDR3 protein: CANSPRSAFF. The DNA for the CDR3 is TGTGCCAACTCGCCTAGGTCGGCTTTCTTT.

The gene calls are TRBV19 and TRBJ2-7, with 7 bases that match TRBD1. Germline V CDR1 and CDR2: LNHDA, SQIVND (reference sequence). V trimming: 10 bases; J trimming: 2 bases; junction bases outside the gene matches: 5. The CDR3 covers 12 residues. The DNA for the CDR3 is TGTGCCACTTCAGACAGGGCCTACGAGCAGTACTTC. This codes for CATSDRAYEQYF.

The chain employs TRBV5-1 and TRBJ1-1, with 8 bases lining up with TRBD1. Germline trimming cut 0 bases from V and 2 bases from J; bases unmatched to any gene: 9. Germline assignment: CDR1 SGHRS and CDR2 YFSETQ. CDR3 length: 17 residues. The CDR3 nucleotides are TGCGCCAGCAGCTTGGAGGACAGGGAATGGTTTAACACTGAAGCTTTCTTT. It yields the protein CASSLEDREWFNTEAFF.

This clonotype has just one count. The DNA for the CDR3 is TGTGCCAGCAGCCAAGTTCTGACTAGCGGGATCGATGAGCAGTTCTTC. Encoded protein: CASSQVLTSGIDEQFF. The chain couples TRBV4-2 to TRBJ2-1, with TRBD2 identical over 11 bases. The CDR3 covers 16 residues. With V trimmed by 1 base and J by 8 bases, 7 bases remained unmatched. Germline lookup yields CDR1 LGHNA and CDR2 YNFKEQ.

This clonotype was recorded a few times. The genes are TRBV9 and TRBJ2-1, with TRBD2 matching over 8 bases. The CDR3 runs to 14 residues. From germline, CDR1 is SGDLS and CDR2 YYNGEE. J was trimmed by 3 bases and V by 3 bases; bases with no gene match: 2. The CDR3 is CASSGSGGYNEQFF. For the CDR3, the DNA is TGTGCCAGCAGCGGCAGCGGGGGCTACAATGAGCAGTTCTTC.

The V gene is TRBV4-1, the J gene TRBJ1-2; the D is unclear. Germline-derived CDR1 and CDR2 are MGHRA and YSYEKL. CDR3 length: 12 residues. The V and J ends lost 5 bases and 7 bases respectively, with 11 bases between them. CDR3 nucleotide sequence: TGCGCCAGCAGCTACTCTCAGGTTGGCTACACCTTC. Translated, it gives CASSYSQVGYTF.

CDR3 nucleotide sequence: TGTGCCAGCAGCGTCGGGACTAGCAAAAACGCAGATACGCAGTATTTT. Translating it yields CASSVGTSKNADTQYF. The V call is TRBV13, the J call TRBJ2-3; 9 bases match TRBD2. From germline, CDR1 is PRHDT and CDR2 FYEKMQ (reference sequence). CDR3 size: 16 residues. The J segment lost 4 bases and the V segment lost 5 bases, leaving 10 bases of the junction unmatched.

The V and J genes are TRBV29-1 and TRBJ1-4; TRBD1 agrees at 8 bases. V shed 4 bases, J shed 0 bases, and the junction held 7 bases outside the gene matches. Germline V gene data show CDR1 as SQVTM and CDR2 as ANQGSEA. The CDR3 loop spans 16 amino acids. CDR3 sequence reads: CSVGGQGKSTNEKLFF. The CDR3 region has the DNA TGCAGCGTTGGTGGACAGGGTAAATCAACTAATGAAAAACTGTTTTTT.

The CDR3: CASRGNRDGISGANVLTF. The CDR3 bases are TGTGCCAGCAGAGGGAACCGGGACGGCATATCTGGGGCCAACGTCCTGACTTTC. The chain recombines TRBV4-2 with TRBJ2-6; possibly TRBD1 or TRBD2 for D (5 bases each). V lost 6 bases, J lost 1 base, and 19 bases lay in between. CDR1 LGHNA and CDR2 YNFKEQ come from the germline V gene. The CDR3 sequence is 18 residues long.

The CDR3 DNA reads TGCAGCGTTGAAGTTAGTCGGGGTGCCACTAATGAAAAACTGTTTTTT. It codes for CSVEVSRGATNEKLFF. V and J are TRBV29-1 and TRBJ1-4; no clear D. Germline values: CDR1 SQVTM, CDR2 ANQGSEA. Deletions cut 1 base from V and 2 bases from J, with 14 bases between. The CDR3 contains 16 residues.

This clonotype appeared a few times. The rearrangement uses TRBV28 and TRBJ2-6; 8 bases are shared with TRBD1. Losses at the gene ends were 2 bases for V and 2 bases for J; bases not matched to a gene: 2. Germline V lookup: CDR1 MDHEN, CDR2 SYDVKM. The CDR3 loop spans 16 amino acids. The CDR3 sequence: CASSLGDRPGANVLTF. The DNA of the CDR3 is TGTGCCAGCAGTTTAGGGGACAGGCCTGGGGCCAACGTCCTGACTTTC.

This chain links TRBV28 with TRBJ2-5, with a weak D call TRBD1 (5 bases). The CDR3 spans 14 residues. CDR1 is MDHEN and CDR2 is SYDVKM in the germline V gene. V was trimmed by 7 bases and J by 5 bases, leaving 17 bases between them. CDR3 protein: CASNSLPGQETQYF. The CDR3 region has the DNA TGTGCCAGCAATTCTCTGCCAGGGCAGGAGACCCAGTACTTC. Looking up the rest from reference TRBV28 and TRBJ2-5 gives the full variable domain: DVKVTQSSRYLVKRTGEKVFLECVQDMDHENMFWYRQDPGLGLRLIYFSYDVKMKEKGDIPEGYSVSREKKERFSLILESASTNQTSMYLCASNSLPGQETQYFGPGTRLLVL.

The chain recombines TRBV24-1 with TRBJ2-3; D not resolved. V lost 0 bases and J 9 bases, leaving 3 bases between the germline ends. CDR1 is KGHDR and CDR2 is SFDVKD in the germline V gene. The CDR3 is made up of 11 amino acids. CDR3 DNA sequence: TGTGCCACCAGTGATTTGCTGACGCAGTATTTT. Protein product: CATSDLLTQYF.

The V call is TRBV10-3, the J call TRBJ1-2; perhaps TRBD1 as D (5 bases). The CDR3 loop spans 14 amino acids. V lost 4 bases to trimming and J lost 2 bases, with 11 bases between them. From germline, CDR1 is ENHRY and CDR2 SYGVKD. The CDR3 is CAISVGGENYGYTF. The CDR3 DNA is TGTGCCATCAGTGTCGGGGGAGAGAACTATGGCTACACCTTC.

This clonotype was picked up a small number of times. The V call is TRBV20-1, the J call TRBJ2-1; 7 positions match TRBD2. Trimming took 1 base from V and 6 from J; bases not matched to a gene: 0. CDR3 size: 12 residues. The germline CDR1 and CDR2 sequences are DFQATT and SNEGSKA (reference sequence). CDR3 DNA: TGCAGTGCTAGAGTAGCGGGCAATGAGCAGTTCTTC. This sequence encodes CSARVAGNEQFF.

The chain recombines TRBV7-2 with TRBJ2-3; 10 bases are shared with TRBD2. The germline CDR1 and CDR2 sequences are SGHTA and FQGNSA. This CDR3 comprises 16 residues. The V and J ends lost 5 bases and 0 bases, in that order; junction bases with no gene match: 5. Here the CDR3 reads CASSIGLAASTDTQYF. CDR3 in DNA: TGTGCCAGCAGCATTGGACTAGCGGCTAGCACAGATACGCAGTATTTT.

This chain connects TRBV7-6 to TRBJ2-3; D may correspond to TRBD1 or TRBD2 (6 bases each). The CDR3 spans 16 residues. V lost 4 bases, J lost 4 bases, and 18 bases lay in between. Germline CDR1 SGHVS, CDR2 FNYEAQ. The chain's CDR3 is CASSSPLGGGADTQYF. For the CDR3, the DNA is TGTGCCAGCAGCTCCCCTTTGGGGGGCGGCGCAGATACGCAGTATTTT.